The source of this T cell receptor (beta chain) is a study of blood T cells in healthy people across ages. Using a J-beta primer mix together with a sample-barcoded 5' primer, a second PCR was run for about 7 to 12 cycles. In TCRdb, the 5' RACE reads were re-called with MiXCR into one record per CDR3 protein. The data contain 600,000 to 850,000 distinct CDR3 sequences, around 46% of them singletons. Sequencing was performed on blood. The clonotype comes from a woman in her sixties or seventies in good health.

This CDR3 is CAISDSGRVSYNEQFF. In DNA, the CDR3 is TGTGCCATCAGTGACTCGGGGAGGGTCTCCTACAATGAGCAGTTCTTC. V and J are TRBV10-3 and TRBJ2-1; 7 nucleotides agree with TRBD2. Germline CDR1 ENHRY, CDR2 SYGVKD. The CDR3 is 16 residues long. V gave up 3 bases and J gave up 0 bases; unmatched junction bases: 5.